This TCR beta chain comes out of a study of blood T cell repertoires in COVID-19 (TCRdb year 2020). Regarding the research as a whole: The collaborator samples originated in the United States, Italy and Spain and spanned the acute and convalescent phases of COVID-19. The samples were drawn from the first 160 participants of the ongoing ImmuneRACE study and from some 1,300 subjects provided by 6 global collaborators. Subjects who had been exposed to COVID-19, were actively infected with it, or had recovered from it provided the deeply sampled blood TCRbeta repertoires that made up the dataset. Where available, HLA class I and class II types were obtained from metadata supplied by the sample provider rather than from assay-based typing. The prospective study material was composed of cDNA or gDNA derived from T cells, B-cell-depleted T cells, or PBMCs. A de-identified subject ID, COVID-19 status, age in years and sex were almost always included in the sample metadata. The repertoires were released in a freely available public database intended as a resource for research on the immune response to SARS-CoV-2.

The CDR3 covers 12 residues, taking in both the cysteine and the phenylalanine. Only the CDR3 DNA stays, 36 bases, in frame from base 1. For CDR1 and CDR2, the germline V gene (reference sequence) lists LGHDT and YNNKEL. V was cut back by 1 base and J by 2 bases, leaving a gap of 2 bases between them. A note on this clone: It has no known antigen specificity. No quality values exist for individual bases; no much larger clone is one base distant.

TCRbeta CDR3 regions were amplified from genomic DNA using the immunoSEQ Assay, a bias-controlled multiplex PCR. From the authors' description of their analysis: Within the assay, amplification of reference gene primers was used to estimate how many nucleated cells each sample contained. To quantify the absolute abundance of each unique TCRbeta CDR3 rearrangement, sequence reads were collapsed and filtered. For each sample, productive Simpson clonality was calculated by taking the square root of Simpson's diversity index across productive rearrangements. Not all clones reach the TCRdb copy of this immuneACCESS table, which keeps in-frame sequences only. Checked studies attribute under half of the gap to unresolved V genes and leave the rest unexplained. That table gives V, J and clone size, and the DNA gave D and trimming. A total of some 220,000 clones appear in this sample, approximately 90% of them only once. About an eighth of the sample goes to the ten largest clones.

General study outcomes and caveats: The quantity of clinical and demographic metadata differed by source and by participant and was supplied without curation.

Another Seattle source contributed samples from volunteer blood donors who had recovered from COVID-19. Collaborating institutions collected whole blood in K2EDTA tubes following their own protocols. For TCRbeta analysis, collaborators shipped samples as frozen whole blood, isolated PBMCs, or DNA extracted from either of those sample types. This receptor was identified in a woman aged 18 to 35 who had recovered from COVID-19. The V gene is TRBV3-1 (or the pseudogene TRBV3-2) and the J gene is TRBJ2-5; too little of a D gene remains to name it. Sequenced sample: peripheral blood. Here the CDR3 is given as CASSQAQETQYF. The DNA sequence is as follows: TGTGCCAGCAGCCAAGCTCAAGAGACCCAGTACTTC.